One T cell receptor (beta chain) is described in this entry. What it binds is not known. Through a sample-barcoded 5' primer and a J-beta primer mix, a second PCR was run for roughly 6 to 12 cycles. The authors tagged each cDNA molecule using a template-switch adaptor with 12 random nucleotides. MiXCR, run by TCRdb on the 5' RACE reads, gives a single entry per CDR3 protein. The sample shows over 1,500,000 distinct CDR3 sequences, roughly 50% of them seen only once. This record belongs to a study of blood T cells in healthy people across ages. Study-level results: Diversity was estimated from one million T cells, and these estimates were considered underestimates.

The CDR3 has 15 amino acids. Trimming shortened V by 2 bases and J by 7 bases, and 15 bases separated the two germline ends. CDR1 is SGHDN, CDR2 FVKESK, per germline. The TCR was taken from a woman aged 40 to 49 in good health. The chain employs TRBV14 and TRBJ2-1; D gene uncertain. Sequencing input: blood. The CDR3 coding sequence is TGTGCCAGCAGCCAACCAACGGGCCAAAGAAATGAGCAGTTCTTC. This encodes CASSQPTGQRNEQFF.